This entry lists 22 T cell receptor beta chains sequenced from one sample in a study of T cell repertoires in cytomegalovirus infection. TCRdb ran MiXCR on the reads and lists one entry per CDR3 protein. The sample carries roughly 140,000 distinct CDR3 sequences, 20% to 30% recorded once. Source material: PBMCs. The receptors shown here come from a human donor in good health (CMV status not recorded). Some clones in this sample may be carry-over from other donors' samples.

The J gene is TRBJ1-2, the V gene TRBV6-6, with TRBD1 as a possible D gene (5 bases). Germline V lookup: CDR1 MNHNY, CDR2 SVGAGI (reference sequence). V was shortened by 7 bases and J by 4 bases, with 16 bases between the two germline ends. The CDR3 has 14 residues. The chain's CDR3 is CASTTDIESYGYTF. CDR3 bases: TGTGCCAGCACTACGGACATCGAGTCCTATGGCTACACCTTC.

The rearrangement uses TRBV7-3 and TRBJ2-5; D is perhaps TRBD2 (7 bases). This CDR3 has 15 amino acids. V was shortened by 0 bases and J by 4 bases, with 12 bases between the two germline ends. Germline assignment: CDR1 SGHTA and CDR2 FQGTGA. CDR3 protein: CASSLTGGGAETQYF. The CDR3 DNA is TGTGCCAGCAGCTTAACGGGCGGGGGCGCAGAGACCCAGTACTTC.

This clonotype was detected a few times. The chain recombines TRBV12-3 or TRBV12-4 with TRBJ1-5, with D possibly being TRBD1 (6 bases). CDR3 length: 17 amino acids. V was pared by 6 bases and J by 2 bases, with 20 bases between. The CDR3 sequence is CASSGTGGGTGNQPQHF. CDR3 bases: TGTGCCAGCAGCGGAACTGGGGGGGGCACTGGCAATCAGCCCCAGCATTTT.

The chain employs TRBV5-1 and TRBJ2-5; D perhaps matches TRBD1 (6 bases). CDR1 and CDR2 from the germline V gene are SGHRS and YFSETQ. This CDR3 is built from 14 residues. Trimming cost V 2 bases and J 0 bases, with 8 bases left between them. The CDR3 loop is CASSFGQNQETQYF. CDR3 in DNA: TGCGCCAGCAGCTTTGGACAGAACCAAGAGACCCAGTACTTC.

This clonotype was found many times. The J gene is TRBJ2-5, the V gene TRBV20-1; 11 nucleotides align to TRBD1. CDR3 length equals 16 residues. Unmatched junction bases numbered 7, after V lost 4 bases and J lost 0 bases. Germline CDR1 reads DFQATT; CDR2 reads SNEGSKA (reference sequence). The CDR3 nucleotides are TGCAGTGCTACCAGGAGGGACAGGGGGTACCAAGAGACCCAGTACTTC. It translates to CSATRRDRGYQETQYF.

In this sample, this clonotype turned up many times. The chain has TRBV11-3 and TRBJ2-1; 7 nucleotides agree with TRBD2. CDR1 and CDR2 from the germline V gene are SGHNT and YENEEA. This CDR3 has 12 amino acids. With V trimmed by 5 bases and J by 13 bases, 8 bases remained unmatched. CDR3 DNA sequence: TGTGCCAGCAGCCCGGAGCCGGGAGGACAGTTCTTC. Amino acid sequence: CASSPEPGGQFF.

This clonotype is a singleton in its sample. The V call is TRBV27, the J call TRBJ2-7, with 7 bases matching TRBD2. With 7 bases clipped from V and 4 bases from J, the junction kept 7 bases outside the gene matches. CDR1 MNHEY and CDR2 SMNVEV come from the germline V gene (reference sequence). There are 13 residues in the CDR3. The CDR3 loop is CASNRDGGYEQYF. In DNA form, the CDR3 reads TGTGCCAGCAACCGGGACGGGGGGTACGAGCAGTACTTC.

The V gene is TRBV2, the J gene TRBJ1-1; D unresolved. The CDR3 runs to 15 residues. Germline loops: CDR1 SNHLY, CDR2 FYNNEI. The germline V and J ends were trimmed by 0 bases and 1 base, with 9 bases remaining between them. This CDR3 is CASSEAYTGNTEAFF. As DNA, the CDR3 is TGTGCCAGCAGTGAAGCATACACCGGGAACACTGAAGCTTTCTTT.

This clonotype was seen a handful of times. V and J are TRBV7-6 and TRBJ2-6, with D tentatively TRBD2 (7 bases). This CDR3 is built from 16 residues. CDR1 SGHVS and CDR2 FNYEAQ come from the germline V gene. V lost 5 bases to trimming and J lost 3 bases, with 14 bases between them. CDR3 sequence reads: CASSVRGGFGANVLTF. CDR3 DNA sequence: TGTGCCAGCAGCGTTCGCGGGGGCTTTGGGGCCAACGTCCTGACTTTC.

The gene calls are TRBV28 and TRBJ1-5, with no clear D. CDR3 length: 14 amino acids. CDR1 is MDHEN, CDR2 SYDVKM, per germline. Trimming cost V 3 bases and J 2 bases, with 8 bases left between them. CDR3 region: CASSFPGGNQPQHF. CDR3 sequence (DNA): TGTGCCAGCAGTTTCCCCGGGGGCAATCAGCCCCAGCATTTT.

This clonotype was seen ten or more times. This chain joins TRBV7-8 and TRBJ1-5; D is unclear. The CDR3 is 15 residues long. V gave up 1 base and J gave up 5 bases, with 12 bases separating them. Germline CDR1 SGHVS, CDR2 FQNEAQ. DNA for the CDR3: TGTGCCAGCAGCTTAGTTCCAGGCTCTTATCAGCCCCAGCATTTT. The encoded protein is CASSLVPGSYQPQHF.

This chain joins TRBV2 and TRBJ2-3; 8 nucleotides match TRBD1. Germline trimming cut 6 bases from V and 0 bases from J; bases unmatched to any gene: 5. Looked up from germline, CDR1 is SNHLY and CDR2 is FYNNEI. The CDR3 loop spans 15 amino acids. CDR3 bases: TGTGCCAGCAGAGGACAGGGAACTAGCACAGATACGCAGTATTTT. It is translated as CASRGQGTSTDTQYF.

Only a few counts were recorded for this clonotype. One end of the junction fails to match germline, which may point to a read error. The V and J genes are TRBV28 and TRBJ1-2; D is possibly TRBD1 (6 bases). The CDR3 is made up of 11 amino acids. Germline lookup yields CDR1 MDHEN and CDR2 SYDVKM. The CDR3 coding sequence is TGTGCCAGCAGTCTCCCGACAGGACTCCTTTTC. Residues: CASSLPTGLLF.

In its sample, this clonotype was seen many times. This chain connects TRBV7-6 to TRBJ2-5; D assignment may be TRBD1 or TRBD2 (5 bases each). This CDR3 is 13 amino acids long. Trimming removed 3 bases at V and 7 bases at J, with 12 bases between. Germline CDR1 SGHVS, CDR2 FNYEAQ. The CDR3 here is CASSFGTRRTQYF. The CDR3 coding sequence is TGTGCCAGCAGCTTTGGGACGCGACGGACCCAGTACTTC.

This clonotype showed up just a few times. This sequence joins TRBV7-6 and TRBJ2-7; D not resolved. The CDR3 consists of 13 residues. V was pared by 4 bases and J by 4 bases, with 11 bases between. Germline CDR1 and CDR2: SGHVS and FNYEAQ. The CDR3 reads CASSSIDGYEQYF. The CDR3 DNA follows: TGTGCCAGCAGCTCGATAGACGGTTACGAGCAGTACTTC.

This clonotype showed up many times. The rearrangement uses TRBV7-2 and TRBJ2-3; possibly TRBD2 for D (6 bases). Trimming removed 5 bases from V and 2 bases from J, with 14 bases in between. Per the germline V gene, CDR1 is SGHTA and CDR2 is FQGNSA. CDR3 length: 15 amino acids. The CDR3 DNA reads as TGTGCCAGCAGCCCCCAGGCGGGGACCACAGATACGCAGTATTTT. Residues: CASSPQAGTTDTQYF.

This clonotype was seen a few times. The chain recombines TRBV3-1 with TRBJ2-7, with TRBD2 matching 8 bases. Germline CDR1 is LGHDT and CDR2 is YNNKEL (reference sequence). This CDR3 contains 17 residues. V shed 1 base and J 7 bases; nucleotides not matched to a gene: 15. Written as DNA, the CDR3 is TGTGCCAGCAGCCAAGGAGTCGGGGGACTAGGAGATCCGGAGCAGTACTTC. Its translation: CASSQGVGGLGDPEQYF.

About this clonotype itself: This could be a read error, since a much larger clone is one nucleotide away. The chain is built from TRBV7-2 and TRBJ2-1; 9 nucleotides align to TRBD2. The CDR3 is made up of 16 amino acids. CDR1 is SGHTA, CDR2 FQGNSA, per germline. This chain's CDR3 is CACSLGASGKDNEQFF. The CDR3, as DNA: TGTGCCTGCAGCTTAGGGGCTAGCGGGAAAGACAATGAGCAGTTCTTC. Full variable domain (remainder filled in from reference TRBV7-2 and TRBJ2-1): GAGVSQSPSNKVTEKGKDVELRCDPISGHTALYWYRQSLGQGLEFLIYFQGNSAPDKSGLPSDRFSAERTGGSVSTLTIQRTQQEDSAVYLCACSLGASGKDNEQFFGPGTRLTVL.

This clonotype was seen many times. V usage is TRBV2 and J usage is TRBJ1-1; D possibly corresponds to TRBD1 (5 bases). This CDR3 spans 13 amino acids. The V and J ends lost 4 bases and 5 bases respectively, with 11 bases between them. Germline CDR1 is SNHLY and CDR2 is FYNNEI. The DNA of the CDR3 is TGTGCCAGCAGTGGATACGGGGGGACTGAAGCTTTCTTT. As protein: CASSGYGGTEAFF.

V usage is TRBV27 and J usage is TRBJ2-1; 11 positions agree with TRBD2. This CDR3 comprises 13 residues. Germline CDR1 is MNHEY and CDR2 is SMNVEV (reference sequence). The trim removed 10 bases at V and 7 bases at J, leaving 6 bases unmatched. DNA of the CDR3: TGTGCCACCCAGACTAGCGGGGCTAATGAGCAGTTCTTC. This sequence encodes CATQTSGANEQFF.

This clonotype was counted only a few times. The chain combines TRBV20-1 with TRBJ2-1; the match to TRBD2 covers 7 bases. This CDR3 is 15 amino acids long. Germline lookup yields CDR1 DFQATT and CDR2 SNEGSKA (reference sequence). Losses at the gene ends were 5 bases for V and 5 bases for J; bases not matched to a gene: 12. As DNA, the CDR3 is TGCAGTGCTCCTAAGACTAGCATAGTAGACAATGAGCAGTTCTTC. Translation: CSAPKTSIVDNEQFF.

The J gene is TRBJ1-1, the V gene TRBV20-1, with D perhaps matching TRBD1 (6 bases). The ends were cut back, 0 bases at V and 2 bases at J, with 10 bases in the middle. From germline, CDR1 is DFQATT and CDR2 SNEGSKA (reference sequence). This CDR3 region has 14 residues. CDR3 coding DNA: TGCAGTGCTAGAGATCAACAGGGTAACACTGAAGCTTTCTTT. Translation gives CSARDQQGNTEAFF.